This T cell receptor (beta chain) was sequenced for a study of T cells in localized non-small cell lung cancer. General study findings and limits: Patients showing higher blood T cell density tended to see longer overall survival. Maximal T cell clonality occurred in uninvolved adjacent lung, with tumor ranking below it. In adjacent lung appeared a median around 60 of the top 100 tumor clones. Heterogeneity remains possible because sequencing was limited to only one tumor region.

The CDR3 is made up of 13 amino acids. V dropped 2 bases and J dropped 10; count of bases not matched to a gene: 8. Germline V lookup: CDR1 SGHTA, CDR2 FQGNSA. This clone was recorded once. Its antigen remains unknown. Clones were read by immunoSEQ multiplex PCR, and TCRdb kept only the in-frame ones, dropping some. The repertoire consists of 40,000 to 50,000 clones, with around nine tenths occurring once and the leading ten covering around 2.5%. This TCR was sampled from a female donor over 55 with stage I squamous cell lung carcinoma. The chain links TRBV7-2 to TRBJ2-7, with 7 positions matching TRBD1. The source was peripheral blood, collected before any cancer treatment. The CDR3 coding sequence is TGTGCCAGCAGCTTATCTCGGGACAGAAAACAGTACTTC. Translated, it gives CASSLSRDRKQYF.